The next 10 T cell receptor beta chains were all read from a single sample in a study of T cell responses to AZD1222 COVID-19 vaccine. Some clones are missing from TCRdb's copy, which holds only in-frame ones; the method was immunoSEQ multiplex PCR. This sample has fewer than 150,000 clones; over 75% occur once, and the top ten carry 4.5% to 6.5%. The sample consisted of peripheral blood, taken 28 days after the second AZD1222 dose. These TCRs come from an adult who received the AZD1222 COVID-19 vaccine.

The CDR3 loop reads CASTRAPTYEQYF. CDR3 DNA sequence: TGTGCCAGCACCAGGGCGCCAACCTACGAGCAGTACTTC. This rearrangement joins TRBV6-5 to TRBJ2-7; possible D gene TRBD1, 5 bases. V shed 7 bases and J shed 2 bases, with 12 bases lying between them. Per the germline V gene, CDR1 is MNHEY and CDR2 is SVGAGI. There are 13 residues in the CDR3.

The rearrangement joins TRBV5-1 to TRBJ2-1; 12 positions match TRBD2. This CDR3 is 17 amino acids long. In germline, CDR1 is SGHRS, CDR2 YFSETQ. Losses at the gene ends were 0 bases for V and 7 bases for J; bases not matched to a gene: 8. DNA for the CDR3: TGCGCCAGCAGCTTGGCGGTAACTAGCGGGAGGCCGAATGAGCAGTTCTTC. Its translation: CASSLAVTSGRPNEQFF.

This rearrangement joins TRBV11-2 to TRBJ2-7; 8 nucleotides align to TRBD2. The CDR3 spans 16 residues. After removal of 4 bases from V and 2 bases from J, the junction contained 10 bases not matched to a gene. Germline lookup yields CDR1 SGHAT and CDR2 FQNNGV. The CDR3 sequence is CASSSPIAGLPYEQYF. The CDR3 bases are TGTGCCAGCAGCTCACCAATAGCGGGGTTACCCTACGAGCAGTACTTC.

CDR3 sequence: CASSPGAYEQYF. The CDR3 bases are TGTGCCAGCAGCCCAGGAGCCTACGAGCAGTACTTC. The V and J genes are TRBV7-9 and TRBJ2-7; D not resolved. The V and J ends lost 5 bases and 2 bases respectively, with 7 bases between them. Germline V CDR1 and CDR2: SEHNR, FQNEAQ (reference sequence). The CDR3 totals 12 residues.

The chain carries TRBV5-4 and TRBJ2-1, with 7 nucleotides matching TRBD1. CDR3 length equals 14 residues. Germline V gene lookup returns CDR1 SGHNT and CDR2 YYREEE (reference sequence). Trimming cost V 3 bases and J 4 bases; bases outside gene matches: 4. CDR3 sequence reads: CASSSGQLYNEQFF. Here the CDR3 DNA reads TGTGCCAGCAGCTCGGGACAGCTATACAATGAGCAGTTCTTC.

V usage is TRBV4-1 and J usage is TRBJ2-3; the match to TRBD2 covers 10 bases. The V gene's germline CDR1 is MGHRA and CDR2 YSYEKL. The CDR3 totals 15 residues. The J segment lost 2 bases and the V segment lost 3 bases, leaving 2 bases of the junction unmatched. CDR3 region: CASSHLAGDTDTQYF. CDR3 coding DNA: TGCGCCAGCAGCCATCTAGCGGGGGACACAGATACGCAGTATTTT.

The chain recombines TRBV19 with TRBJ1-5; D is unresolved. V lost 7 bases, J lost 1 base, and 8 bases lay in between. The CDR3 totals 13 residues. Germline V gene lookup returns CDR1 LNHDA and CDR2 SQIVND (reference sequence). The CDR3 protein is CASTPYSNQPQHF. Here the CDR3 DNA reads TGTGCCAGTACCCCTTACAGCAATCAGCCCCAGCATTTT.

The chain employs TRBV28 and TRBJ1-2; D is uncertain. Per the germline V gene, CDR1 is MDHEN and CDR2 is SYDVKM. The CDR3 contains 11 residues. Between the trimmed V and J ends, which lost 6 bases and 1 base, there was a span of 3 bases. In DNA form, the CDR3 reads TGTGCCAGCAGGATTAACTATGGCTACACCTTC. As protein: CASRINYGYTF.

This chain joins TRBV19 and TRBJ2-5; 8 nucleotides agree with TRBD2. The V gene's germline CDR1 is LNHDA and CDR2 SQIVND (reference sequence). V was clipped by 8 bases and J by 4 bases; unmatched bases: 12. The CDR3 has 15 amino acids. The CDR3 protein is CASSPRAAGGETQYF. The CDR3 coding sequence is TGTGCCAGTTCTCCTAGGGCCGCGGGAGGAGAGACCCAGTACTTC.

The chain links TRBV20-1 to TRBJ2-1; 7 bases map to TRBD2. Germline V gene lookup returns CDR1 DFQATT and CDR2 SNEGSKA (reference sequence). Germline trimming cut 5 bases from V and 12 bases from J; bases unmatched to any gene: 7. This CDR3 spans 11 amino acids. The DNA of the CDR3 is TGCAGTGCTCCCTGGGGGGAGGGGCAGTTCTTC. Encoded protein: CSAPWGEGQFF.